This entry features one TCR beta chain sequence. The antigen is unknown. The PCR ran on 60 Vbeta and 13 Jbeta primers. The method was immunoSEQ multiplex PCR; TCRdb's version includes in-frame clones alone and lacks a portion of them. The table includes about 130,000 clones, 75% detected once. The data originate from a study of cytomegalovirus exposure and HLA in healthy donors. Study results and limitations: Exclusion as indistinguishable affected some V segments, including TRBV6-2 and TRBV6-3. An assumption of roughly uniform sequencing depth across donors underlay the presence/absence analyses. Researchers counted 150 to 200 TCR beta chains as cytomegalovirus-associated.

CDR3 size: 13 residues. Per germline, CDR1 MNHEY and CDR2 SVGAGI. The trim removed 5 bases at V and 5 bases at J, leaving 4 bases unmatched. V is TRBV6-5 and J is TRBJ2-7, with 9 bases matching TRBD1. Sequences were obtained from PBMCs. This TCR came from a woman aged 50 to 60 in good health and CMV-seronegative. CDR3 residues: CASSVQGANEQYF. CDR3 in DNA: TGTGCCAGCAGTGTACAGGGGGCCAACGAGCAGTACTTC.